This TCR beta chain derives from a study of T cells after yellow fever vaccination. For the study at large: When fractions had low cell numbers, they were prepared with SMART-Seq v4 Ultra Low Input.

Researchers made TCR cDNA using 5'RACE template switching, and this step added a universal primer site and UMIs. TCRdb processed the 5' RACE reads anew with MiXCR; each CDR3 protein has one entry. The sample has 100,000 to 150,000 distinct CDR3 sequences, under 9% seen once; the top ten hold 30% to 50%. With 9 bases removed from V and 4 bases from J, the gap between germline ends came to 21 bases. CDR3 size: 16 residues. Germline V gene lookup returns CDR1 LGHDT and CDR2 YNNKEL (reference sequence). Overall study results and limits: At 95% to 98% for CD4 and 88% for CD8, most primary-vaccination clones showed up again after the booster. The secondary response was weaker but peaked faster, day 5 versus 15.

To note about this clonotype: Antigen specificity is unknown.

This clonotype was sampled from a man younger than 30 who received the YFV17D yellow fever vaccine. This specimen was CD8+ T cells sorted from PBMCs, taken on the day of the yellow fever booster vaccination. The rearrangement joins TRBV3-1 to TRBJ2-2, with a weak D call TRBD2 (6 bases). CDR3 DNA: TGTGCCAGTAAGGACTGGGACTCCGCGATCACCGGGGAGCTGTTTTTT. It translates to CASKDWDSAITGELFF.